This TCR beta chain came from a study of OX40 agonist ivuxolimab in advanced cancers. About this clone itself: What it recognizes is unknown.

Whole-study findings and limits: Undetermined was the antigen specificity of the expanded peripheral T cells.

Measured with immunoSEQ multiplex PCR; TCRdb has only the in-frame clones, and not every one. This sample has 55,000 to 65,000 clones, with about 85% found just once. The starting material was CD4+ or CD8+ T cells sorted from blood, obtained in a trial of the OX40 agonist ivuxolimab. The clonotype originates from an adult with an advanced solid tumor such as melanoma, head and neck, liver or kidney cancer.

CDR3 sequence: CAISESLAKSSYEQYF. The CDR3 DNA is TGTGCCATCAGTGAGAGTCTAGCGAAGAGCTCCTACGAGCAGTACTTC. V and J are TRBV10-3 and TRBJ2-7, with D perhaps TRBD2 (6 bases). V lost 2 bases, J lost 0 bases, and 14 bases lay in between. The germline gives CDR1 ENHRY, CDR2 SYGVKD. The CDR3 loop spans 16 amino acids.